The 21 T cell receptor beta chains in this list originate from one sample, sequenced in a study of blood T cell repertoires in COVID-19 (dated by TCRdb to between 2020 and 2021). To prepare the library, the immunoSEQ multiplex PCR assay was applied. In its TCRdb copy, this immuneACCESS table keeps in-frame sequences only and misses some clones. Where compared with another copy, unresolved V genes explain less than half of these, and the others have no known cause. The sample contains roughly 500,000 clones, around 89% of them found a single time. In total, the top ten clones hold approximately 1.8% of the sample. Sequencing was carried out using PBMCs or T cells enriched from blood (not recorded which). The origin of the receptors is a woman in her thirties or forties who had recovered from COVID-19.

V is TRBV11-1 and J is TRBJ2-1; D not resolved. V dropped 6 bases and J dropped 0 bases, with 9 bases sitting between them. There are 14 residues in the CDR3. Germline V lookup: CDR1 SGHAT, CDR2 FQDESV (reference sequence). CDR3 residues: CASRPGGSYNEQFF. The CDR3 DNA reads TGTGCCAGCAGACCTGGCGGCTCCTACAATGAGCAGTTCTTC. The whole variable domain, filled in from reference TRBV11-1 and TRBJ2-1, reads EAEVAQSPRYKITEKSQAVAFWCDPISGHATLYWYRQILGQGPELLVQFQDESVVDDSQLPKDRFSAERLKGVDSTLKIQPAELGDSAMYLCASRPGGSYNEQFFGPGTRLTVL.

This chain joins TRBV6-2 or TRBV6-3 and TRBJ2-7, with 7 nucleotides matching TRBD2. The germline CDR1 and CDR2 sequences are MNHEY and SVGEGT. This CDR3 has 15 residues. After removal of 2 bases from V and 1 base from J, the junction contained 5 bases not matched to a gene. CDR3 sequence reads: CASSYEASGSYEQYF. The CDR3 nucleotides are TGTGCCAGCAGTTACGAGGCTAGCGGATCCTACGAGCAGTACTTC.

This sequence joins TRBV7-2 and TRBJ1-4; 8 nucleotides align to TRBD1. CDR3 length: 15 residues. The trim removed 2 bases at V and 8 bases at J, leaving 7 bases unmatched. Germline V gene sequence: CDR1 SGHTA, CDR2 FQGNSA. CDR3 amino acids: CASSLLGQGEEKLFF. The DNA of the CDR3 is TGTGCCAGCAGCTTACTTGGACAGGGTGAGGAAAAACTGTTTTTT.

CDR3 loop: CASSFVGRINEQFF. The CDR3 DNA reads as TGTGCCAGCAGTTTTGTAGGGAGAATCAATGAGCAGTTCTTC. V and J are TRBV6-2 or TRBV6-3 and TRBJ2-1; D perhaps matches TRBD2 (5 bases). V was clipped by 4 bases and J by 6 bases, with 13 bases between them. Looked up from germline, CDR1 is MNHEY and CDR2 is SVGEGT. This CDR3 is built from 14 residues.

This clone is a singleton in its sample. J is TRBJ2-3 and V is TRBV12-3 or TRBV12-4, with a possible D match to TRBD2 (6 bases). The V and J ends lost 2 bases and 3 bases respectively, with 6 bases between them. The CDR3 is 13 amino acids. CDR3: CASSLRETDTQYF. CDR3 sequence (DNA): TGTGCCAGCAGTTTACGGGAGACAGATACGCAGTATTTT.

This chain links TRBV7-4 with TRBJ2-7; 8 nucleotides match TRBD1. The CDR3 totals 14 residues. Germline V gives CDR1 SGHVT, CDR2 SQSDAQ. The V gene end was trimmed by 1 base and the J gene end by 3 bases; junction bases not matched to a gene: 2. The CDR3 is CASSLGQGNYEQYF. CDR3 in DNA: TGTGCCAGCAGCTTAGGACAGGGGAACTACGAGCAGTACTTC.

The J gene is TRBJ1-2, the V gene TRBV19, with TRBD1 identical over 10 bases. Germline V gives CDR1 LNHDA, CDR2 SQIVND (reference sequence). The length of the CDR3 is 14 residues. Losses at the gene ends were 4 bases for V and 8 bases for J; bases not matched to a gene: 7. CDR3 residues: CASSTMGQGSGYTF. The CDR3 region has the DNA TGTGCCAGTAGTACGATGGGACAGGGGTCAGGCTACACCTTC.

The chain recombines TRBV9 with TRBJ2-1; TRBD2 might be the D (6 bases). The V gene lost 3 bases and the J gene lost 2 bases, with 12 bases spanning the gap. Germline values: CDR1 SGDLS, CDR2 YYNGEE. The length of the CDR3 is 15 residues. Written as DNA, the CDR3 is TGTGCCAGCAGCGGTACTAGCTGGCCCTACAATGAGCAGTTCTTC. This codes for CASSGTSWPYNEQFF. The whole variable domain, filled in from reference TRBV9 and TRBJ2-1, reads DSGVTQTPKHLITATGQRVTLRCSPRSGDLSVYWYQQSLDQGLQFLIQYYNGEERAKGNILERFSAQQFPDLHSELNLSSLELGDSALYFCASSGTSWPYNEQFFGPGTRLTVL.

This clone was seen a single time. This chain links TRBV4-1 with TRBJ2-4; D may be TRBD2 (5 bases). CDR1 and CDR2 (germline): MGHRA, YSYEKL. V dropped 1 base and J dropped 0 bases, with 16 bases sitting between them. CDR3 size: 18 residues. The CDR3 is CASSQGLGFGIAKNIQYF. The CDR3 DNA reads as TGCGCCAGCAGCCAAGGTCTTGGGTTCGGGATAGCCAAAAACATTCAGTACTTC.

The chain carries TRBV29-1 and TRBJ1-2; no reliable D call. V lost 6 bases and J lost 4, with 15 bases in between. The CDR3 totals 13 residues. The germline CDR1 and CDR2 sequences are SQVTM and ANQGSEA. CDR3 DNA: TGCAGCGTGGCGAGCGAGTTTTTCTATGGCTACACCTTC. Its translation: CSVASEFFYGYTF.

The table lists this clone with a few counts. The chain links TRBV7-8 to TRBJ1-5; TRBD1 matches 10 bases. Looked up from germline, CDR1 is SGHVS and CDR2 is FQNEAQ. The ends lost 2 bases at V and 12 bases at J; junction bases unmatched: 4. The CDR3 runs 13 residues. DNA for the CDR3: TGTGCCAGCAGCTTACATAGGGACAGGGGCCAGCATTTT. Residues: CASSLHRDRGQHF.

The CDR3 loop reads CSVEGGSGTDTQYF. The CDR3 DNA follows: TGCAGCGTTGAGGGCGGGAGTGGCACAGATACGCAGTATTTT. This chain joins TRBV29-1 and TRBJ2-3; 7 nucleotides align to TRBD2. Germline values: CDR1 SQVTM, CDR2 ANQGSEA. With V trimmed by 3 bases and J by 1 base, 4 bases remained unmatched. This CDR3 contains 14 residues.

The chain couples TRBV4-3 to TRBJ2-1; 8 bases line up with TRBD2. Germline assignment: CDR1 LGHNA and CDR2 YSLEER. The CDR3 has 16 amino acids. After removal of 0 bases from V and 4 bases from J, the junction contained 5 bases not matched to a gene. CDR3 loop: CASSQDEGLVYNEQFF. CDR3 nucleotide sequence: TGCGCCAGCAGCCAAGACGAGGGACTAGTTTACAATGAGCAGTTCTTC.

V gene TRBV21-1 combines with J gene TRBJ2-2; the D call in the table, TRBD2, was not verified against the DNA. TRBV21-1 is given as a pseudogene. CDR3 length equals 16 residues. The CDR3 DNA reads TGTGCCAGCAGCAAAGACCGGGGGGAGCACACCGGGGAGCTGTTTTTT. The encoded protein is CASSKDRGEHTGELFF.

The chain carries TRBV9 and TRBJ2-2, with 10 positions matching TRBD1. The length of the CDR3 is 16 residues. The germline V gene encodes CDR1 SGDLS and CDR2 YYNGEE. The V segment lost 0 bases and the J segment 6 bases; nucleotides outside the gene matches: 5. As DNA, the CDR3 is TGTGCCAGCAGCGTAGAGGGACAGGGGTTACCCGGGGAGCTGTTTTTT. Residues: CASSVEGQGLPGELFF.

The V and J genes are TRBV14 and TRBJ2-3, with 8 bases identical to TRBD2. V was pared by 4 bases and J by 0 bases, with 6 bases of the junction left unmatched. Germline lookup yields CDR1 SGHDN and CDR2 FVKESK. This CDR3 region has 16 residues. The CDR3 here is CASSPLGLASTDTQYF. CDR3 DNA sequence: TGTGCCAGCAGCCCGCTAGGACTAGCCAGCACAGATACGCAGTATTTT.

This clone has just a few counts. The J gene is TRBJ1-1, the V gene TRBV19, with a possible D match to TRBD1 (5 bases). Germline V lookup: CDR1 LNHDA, CDR2 SQIVND (reference sequence). This CDR3 spans 15 amino acids. V lost 3 bases and J 2 bases, leaving 13 bases between the germline ends. Here the CDR3 reads CASSMNNRGNTEAFF. The CDR3 region has the DNA TGTGCCAGTAGTATGAATAATAGGGGAAACACTGAAGCTTTCTTT. The full variable domain, in which reference TRBV19 and TRBJ1-1 provide the parts outside the CDR3, is DGGITQSPKYLFRKEGQNVTLSCEQNLNHDAMYWYRQDPGQGLRLIYYSQIVNDFQKGDIAEGYSVSREKKESFPLTVTSAQKNPTAFYLCASSMNNRGNTEAFFGQGTRLTVV.

This chain uses TRBV2 with TRBJ1-6, with 7 bases lining up with TRBD1. V trimming: 11 bases; J trimming: 7 bases; junction bases outside the gene matches: 8. Germline CDR1 and CDR2: SNHLY and FYNNEI. CDR3 length: 13 amino acids. In DNA form, the CDR3 reads TGTGCCGGAAGCCGGGACAGAAATTCACCCCTCCACTTT. This sequence encodes CAGSRDRNSPLHF.

V usage is TRBV27 and J usage is TRBJ2-7, with TRBD2 as a possible D gene (7 bases). Trimming took 4 bases from V and 1 from J, leaving 17 bases between them. The CDR3 is 16 amino acids. Germline V gives CDR1 MNHEY, CDR2 SMNVEV (reference sequence). As DNA, the CDR3 is TGTGCCAGCAGTTCCTTGACGGGGGGCCGATCCTACGAGCAGTACTTC. Encoded protein: CASSSLTGGRSYEQYF.

This clone has only one observation. This rearrangement joins TRBV29-1 to TRBJ2-1; perhaps TRBD2 as D (6 bases). CDR3 length equals 12 residues. Germline-derived CDR1 and CDR2 are SQVTM and ANQGSEA. The germline V and J ends were trimmed by 3 bases and 8 bases, with 11 bases remaining between them. The CDR3 DNA is TGCAGCGTTGACGGCGGGATCTATGAGCAGTTCTTC. Its protein is CSVDGGIYEQFF.

The chain couples TRBV7-9 to TRBJ2-1; TRBD2 matches at 8 bases. Germline lookup yields CDR1 SEHNR and CDR2 FQNEAQ (reference sequence). CDR3 length: 15 residues. V dropped 7 bases and J dropped 4; count of bases not matched to a gene: 9. Here the CDR3 DNA reads TGTGCCAGCACCTTCGCGGGGGGACTATACAATGAGCAGTTCTTC. Its protein is CASTFAGGLYNEQFF.